Listed below are T cell receptor beta chains from one sample, sequenced in a study of blood T cell repertoires in COVID-19. The table came from immunoSEQ multiplex PCR; TCRdb's copy has only in-frame clones and leaves some out. The sample lists fewer than 250,000 clones, about 86% seen once, with less than 5% in the top ten. Sequenced: PBMCs or T cells enriched from blood (not recorded which). These receptors originate from a woman in her 40s with acute COVID-19. Both conserved end residues are part of each CDR3. D genes are given only for firm matches. A clone size is listed for some rows: how often the clone was seen (once, few, many), or a class if it is expanded.

clone_size: once
v_call: TRBV28
j_call: TRBJ2-7
d_call: TRBD2
cdr3_nt: TGTGCCAGCAGTTCCACGGGAGGGCCCACCTACGAGCAGTACTTC
cdr3_aa: CASSSTGGPTYEQYF

clone_size: .
v_call: TRBV7-9
j_call: TRBJ1-3
d_call: .
cdr3_nt: TGTGCCAGCAGCTTAGCGTCAGGGCGTACCGGAAACACCATATATTTT
cdr3_aa: CASSLASGRTGNTIYF

clone_size: .
v_call: TRBV28
j_call: TRBJ2-7
d_call: .
cdr3_nt: TGTGCCAGCAGTTCGGGGAGACTATACGAGCAGTACTTC
cdr3_aa: CASSSGRLYEQYF

clone_size: .
v_call: TRBV28
j_call: TRBJ2-7
d_call: TRBD2
cdr3_nt: TGTGCCAGCAGTCTAGCGGGATTAAACTACGAGCAGTACTTC
cdr3_aa: CASSLAGLNYEQYF

clone_size: once
v_call: TRBV27
j_call: TRBJ2-2
d_call: .
cdr3_nt: TGTGCCAGCAGTTTAGGACTGAACACCGGGGAGCTGTTTTTT
cdr3_aa: CASSLGLNTGELFF

clone_size: .
v_call: TRBV28
j_call: TRBJ1-5
d_call: .
cdr3_nt: TGTGCCAGCAGGCAGGTCAATCAGCCCCAGCATTTT
cdr3_aa: CASRQVNQPQHF

clone_size: .
v_call: TRBV7-9
j_call: TRBJ2-3
d_call: .
cdr3_nt: TGTGCCAGCAGCCCACACGAAACAATTAGCACAGATACGCAGTATTTT
cdr3_aa: CASSPHETISTDTQYF

clone_size: .
v_call: TRBV12-5
j_call: TRBJ2-1
d_call: .
cdr3_nt: TGTGCTAGTGGCCCCTCCCCCGGGACTCGAGGCTCTTACAATGAGCAGTTCTTC
cdr3_aa: CASGPSPGTRGSYNEQFF

clone_size: .
v_call: TRBV28
j_call: TRBJ1-1
d_call: .
cdr3_nt: TGTGCCAGCAGCTTAACACCCTTCACTGAAGCTTTCTTT
cdr3_aa: CASSLTPFTEAFF

clone_size: .
v_call: TRBV19
j_call: TRBJ2-3
d_call: .
cdr3_nt: TGTGCCAGTGGAAAAGACAGAAGCACAGATACGCAGTATTTT
cdr3_aa: CASGKDRSTDTQYF

clone_size: .
v_call: TRBV29-1
j_call: TRBJ2-1
d_call: .
cdr3_nt: TGCAGCGTGGGGGGGCCGGGGGCGACCATCAATGAGCAGTTCTTC
cdr3_aa: CSVGGPGATINEQFF

clone_size: .
v_call: TRBV6-2/TRBV6-3
j_call: TRBJ1-5
d_call: .
cdr3_nt: TGTGCCAGCAGTTACGCTCAGGGAAGAGGTAGCAATCAGCCCCAGCATTTT
cdr3_aa: CASSYAQGRGSNQPQHF

clone_size: .
v_call: TRBV28
j_call: TRBJ2-7
d_call: .
cdr3_nt: TGTGCCATCACCAGGGGAACCTCCTACGAGCAGTACTTC
cdr3_aa: CAITRGTSYEQYF

clone_size: few
v_call: TRBV9
j_call: TRBJ2-4
d_call: TRBD2
cdr3_nt: TGTGCCAGCAGCGTAGGACTAGCGGGAGGCCCGGGCAAAAACATTCAGTACTTC
cdr3_aa: CASSVGLAGGPGKNIQYF

clone_size: .
v_call: TRBV7-6
j_call: TRBJ2-7
d_call: TRBD2
cdr3_nt: TGTGCCAGCAGCTTAGGTAGCGGGAGGGGTACCTACGAGCAGTACTTC
cdr3_aa: CASSLGSGRGTYEQYF

clone_size: .
v_call: TRBV5-1
j_call: TRBJ2-3
d_call: TRBD2
cdr3_nt: TGCGCCAGCAGCTTGGAGCTAGCGGGTAGCACAGATACGCAGTATTTT
cdr3_aa: CASSLELAGSTDTQYF

clone_size: .
v_call: TRBV29-1
j_call: TRBJ2-4
d_call: .
cdr3_nt: TGCAGCGTTGAAAGCCTCGGGGGCATTCAGTACTTC
cdr3_aa: CSVESLGGIQYF

clone_size: .
v_call: TRBV11-2
j_call: TRBJ2-7
d_call: TRBD2
cdr3_nt: TGTGCCAGCAGCTTACGGAGCGGGAGCGCCGAGCAGTACTTC
cdr3_aa: CASSLRSGSAEQYF

clone_size: .
v_call: TRBV19
j_call: TRBJ1-5
d_call: .
cdr3_nt: TGTGCCAGTAGTATTTCAGGGGGCAATCAGCCCCAGCATTTT
cdr3_aa: CASSISGGNQPQHF

clone_size: .
v_call: TRBV27
j_call: TRBJ2-1
d_call: .
cdr3_nt: TGTGCCAGCAGTTTGGGCCCCCCATCCTACAATGAGCAGTTCTTC
cdr3_aa: CASSLGPPSYNEQFF

clone_size: .
v_call: TRBV3-1/TRBV3-2
j_call: TRBJ2-1
d_call: TRBD1
cdr3_nt: TGTGCCAGCAGTCCCCCCCGGGACAGGGGAATTTGGGAGCAGTTCTTC
cdr3_aa: CASSPPRDRGIWEQFF

clone_size: .
v_call: TRBV12-2
j_call: TRBJ2-7
d_call: .
cdr3_nt: TGTGCAAGTCGCTTACCACCTCTAGCGGGAGCAGAAGGGTACGAGCAGTACTTC
cdr3_aa: CASRLPPLAGAEGYEQYF

clone_size: .
v_call: TRBV19
j_call: TRBJ1-1
d_call: .
cdr3_nt: TGTGCCAGTATCGCCTCCGCGGGAGATCGCTACACTGAAGCTTTCTTT
cdr3_aa: CASIASAGDRYTEAFF

clone_size: .
v_call: TRBV27
j_call: TRBJ1-3
d_call: .
cdr3_nt: TGTGAAATAGAGTCTGGAAACACCATATATTTT
cdr3_aa: CEIESGNTIYF

clone_size: .
v_call: TRBV28
j_call: TRBJ2-5
d_call: TRBD1
cdr3_nt: TGTGCCAGCAGTTTATCCGGGACAGGGAGGAAGACCCAGTACTTC
cdr3_aa: CASSLSGTGRKTQYF

clone_size: .
v_call: TRBV19
j_call: TRBJ2-4
d_call: TRBD2
cdr3_nt: TGTGCCAGTAGTAGACTAGCGGGAGTTTCCAAAAACATTCAGTACTTC
cdr3_aa: CASSRLAGVSKNIQYF

clone_size: .
v_call: TRBV9
j_call: TRBJ2-1
d_call: .
cdr3_nt: TGTGCCAGCAGCGTAGCTATAGGAGGGGCTCAAACTGAGCAGTTCTTC
cdr3_aa: CASSVAIGGAQTEQFF

clone_size: .
v_call: TRBV7-8
j_call: TRBJ1-3
d_call: .
cdr3_nt: TGTGCCAGCAGGGCAGGGGTCCCTGGAAACACCATATATTTT
cdr3_aa: CASRAGVPGNTIYF

clone_size: .
v_call: TRBV5-5
j_call: TRBJ2-1
d_call: .
cdr3_nt: TGTGCCAGCAGCTTGAGCTATGAGCAGTTCTTC
cdr3_aa: CASSLSYEQFF

clone_size: once
v_call: TRBV6-6
j_call: TRBJ1-2
d_call: .
cdr3_nt: TGTGCCAGCAGTTACCTAAGCGGGAATAACTATGGCTACACCTTC
cdr3_aa: CASSYLSGNNYGYTF

clone_size: .
v_call: TRBV10-3
j_call: TRBJ1-2
d_call: .
cdr3_nt: TGTGCCATCAGTGAGAAGGGACTGACTAACTATGGCTACACCTTC
cdr3_aa: CAISEKGLTNYGYTF

clone_size: .
v_call: TRBV7-9
j_call: TRBJ2-7
d_call: TRBD2
cdr3_nt: TGTGCCAGCAGCACAGCTAGCGGGAGTTTCGGCGAGCAGTACTTC
cdr3_aa: CASSTASGSFGEQYF

clone_size: .
v_call: TRBV11-2
j_call: TRBJ2-3
d_call: TRBD2
cdr3_nt: TGTGCCAGCAGACGCCCGGGACTAGCGGGGGGAGATACGCAGTATTTT
cdr3_aa: CASRRPGLAGGDTQYF

clone_size: .
v_call: TRBV28
j_call: TRBJ1-2
d_call: .
cdr3_nt: TGTGCCAGCAGAATGACAGCCAACTATGGCTACACCTTC
cdr3_aa: CASRMTANYGYTF

clone_size: .
v_call: TRBV4-1
j_call: TRBJ2-7
d_call: TRBD2
cdr3_nt: TGCGCCAGCAGCCAAGGGGGGGGAACGGGATCCTACGAGCAGTACTTC
cdr3_aa: CASSQGGGTGSYEQYF

clone_size: .
v_call: TRBV19
j_call: TRBJ2-1
d_call: .
cdr3_nt: TGTGCCAGTAGTATAGATCGGGGAGCCTACAATGAGCAGTTCTTC
cdr3_aa: CASSIDRGAYNEQFF

clone_size: .
v_call: TRBV15
j_call: TRBJ1-2
d_call: .
cdr3_nt: TGTGCCACCAGCGACCCTAACAGGGACACTAACTATGGCTACACCTTC
cdr3_aa: CATSDPNRDTNYGYTF

clone_size: .
v_call: TRBV7-6
j_call: TRBJ2-7
d_call: TRBD1
cdr3_nt: TGTGCCAGCAGCCCGGACAGGGGGCCCTCCTACGAGCAGTACTTC
cdr3_aa: CASSPDRGPSYEQYF

clone_size: .
v_call: TRBV28
j_call: TRBJ1-2
d_call: .
cdr3_nt: TGTGCCAGCAGTTCACAGGGCAACCTAAACTATGGCTACACCTTC
cdr3_aa: CASSSQGNLNYGYTF

clone_size: few
v_call: TRBV5-1
j_call: TRBJ2-1
d_call: .
cdr3_nt: TGCGCCAGCAGCTTTACGGGAAACAATGAGCAGTTCTTC
cdr3_aa: CASSFTGNNEQFF

clone_size: .
v_call: TRBV5-1
j_call: TRBJ2-7
d_call: .
cdr3_nt: TGCGCCAGCAGCTCAGACAACTACGAGCAGTACTTC
cdr3_aa: CASSSDNYEQYF

clone_size: .
v_call: TRBV7-3
j_call: TRBJ2-2
d_call: .
cdr3_nt: TGTGCCAGCAGCTCCGGGACACATAACACCGGGGAGCTGTTTTTT
cdr3_aa: CASSSGTHNTGELFF

clone_size: few
v_call: TRBV5-1
j_call: TRBJ2-7
d_call: TRBD2
cdr3_nt: TGCGCCAGCAGCTTGGCGGGACTAGACCTTGACGAGCAGTACTTC
cdr3_aa: CASSLAGLDLDEQYF

clone_size: .
v_call: TRBV2
j_call: TRBJ2-7
d_call: .
cdr3_nt: TGTGCCAGCAGTGGCCCGGGAGCGGCCGAGCAGTACTTC
cdr3_aa: CASSGPGAAEQYF

clone_size: .
v_call: TRBV7-3
j_call: TRBJ2-5
d_call: .
cdr3_nt: TGTGCCAGCAGCTCAAACGCCGCGGCTCAAGAGACCCAGTACTTC
cdr3_aa: CASSSNAAAQETQYF

clone_size: few
v_call: TRBV7-2
j_call: TRBJ1-3
d_call: .
cdr3_nt: TGTGCCAGCAGCTCCGCTCGGTCCATTGAGACCATATATTTT
cdr3_aa: CASSSARSIETIYF

clone_size: .
v_call: TRBV10-3
j_call: TRBJ1-2
d_call: .
cdr3_nt: TGTGCCATCAGTGAAGGGGGTTATGGCTACACCTTC
cdr3_aa: CAISEGGYGYTF

clone_size: once
v_call: TRBV15
j_call: TRBJ2-7
d_call: .
cdr3_nt: TGTGCCACCAGAACGTCAGCGTACTACGAGCAGTACTTC
cdr3_aa: CATRTSAYYEQYF

clone_size: .
v_call: TRBV19
j_call: TRBJ1-5
d_call: TRBD1
cdr3_nt: TGTGCCAGTAGTGGGACAGGGGCAGGTAGCAATCAGCCCCAGCATTTT
cdr3_aa: CASSGTGAGSNQPQHF

clone_size: .
v_call: TRBV21-1
j_call: TRBJ2-1
d_call: .
cdr3_nt: TGTGCCAGCAGCCCCGTCCACGGACGCCGGGATCACTCCTACAATGAGCAGTTCTTC
cdr3_aa: CASSPVHGRRDHSYNEQFF